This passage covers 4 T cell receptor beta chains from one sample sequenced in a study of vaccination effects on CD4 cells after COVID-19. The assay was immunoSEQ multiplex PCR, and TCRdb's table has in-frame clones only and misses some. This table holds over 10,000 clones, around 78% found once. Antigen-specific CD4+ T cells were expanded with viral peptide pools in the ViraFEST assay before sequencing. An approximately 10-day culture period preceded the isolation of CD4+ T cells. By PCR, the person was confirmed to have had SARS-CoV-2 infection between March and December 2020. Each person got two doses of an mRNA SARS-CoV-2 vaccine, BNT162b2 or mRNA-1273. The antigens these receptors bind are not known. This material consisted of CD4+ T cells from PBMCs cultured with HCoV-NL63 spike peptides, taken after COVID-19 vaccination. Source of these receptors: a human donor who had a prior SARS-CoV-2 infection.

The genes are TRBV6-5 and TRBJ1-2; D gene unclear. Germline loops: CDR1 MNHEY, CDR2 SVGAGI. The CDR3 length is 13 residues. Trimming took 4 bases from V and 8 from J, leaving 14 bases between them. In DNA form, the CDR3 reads TGTGCCAGCAGTTGGCGGTCTCCTGACGGCTACACCTTC. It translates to CASSWRSPDGYTF.

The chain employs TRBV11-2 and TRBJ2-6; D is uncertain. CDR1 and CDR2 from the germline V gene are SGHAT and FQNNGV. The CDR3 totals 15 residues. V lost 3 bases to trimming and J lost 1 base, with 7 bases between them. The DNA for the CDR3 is TGTGCCAGCAGCTTCCAGGTATCTGGGGCCAACGTCCTGACTTTC. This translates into CASSFQVSGANVLTF.

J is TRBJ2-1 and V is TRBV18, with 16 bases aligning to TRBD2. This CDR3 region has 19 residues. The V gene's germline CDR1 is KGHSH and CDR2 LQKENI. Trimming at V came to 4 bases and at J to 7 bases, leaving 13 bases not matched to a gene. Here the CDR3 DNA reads TGTGCCAGCTCACTCCAGGGACTAGCGGGAGGGCTCGATTTAAATGAGCAGTTCTTC. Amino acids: CASSLQGLAGGLDLNEQFF.

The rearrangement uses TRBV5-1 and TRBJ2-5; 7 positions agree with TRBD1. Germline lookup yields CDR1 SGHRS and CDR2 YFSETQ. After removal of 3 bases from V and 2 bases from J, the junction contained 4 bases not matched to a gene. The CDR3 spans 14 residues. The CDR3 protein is CASSWGTAQETQYF. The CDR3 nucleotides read TGCGCCAGCAGCTGGGGGACAGCTCAAGAGACCCAGTACTTC. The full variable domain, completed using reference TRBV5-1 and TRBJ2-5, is KAGVTQTPRYLIKTRGQQVTLSCSPISGHRSVSWYQQTPGQGLQFLFEYFSETQRNKGNFPGRFSGRQFSNSRSEMNVSTLELGDSALYLCASSWGTAQETQYFGPGTRLLVL.